One sample yielded the 24 T cell receptor beta chains listed below, sequenced in a study of blood T cell repertoires in COVID-19. Produced via immunoSEQ multiplex PCR; TCRdb's table is partial and in-frame only. In the table there are more than 100,000 clones, over 75% of which are singletons. Sequenced sample: peripheral blood. The receptors were sampled from a woman in her seventies with acute or convalescent COVID-19.

The V gene is TRBV4-3, the J gene TRBJ2-1, with D hard to call. The V gene lost 0 bases and the J gene lost 8 bases, with 14 bases spanning the gap. Germline V lookup: CDR1 LGHNA, CDR2 YSLEER. CDR3 length: 15 amino acids. CDR3 DNA sequence: TGCGCCAGCAGCCAAGACACCCGGCAGGTCTATGAGCAGTTCTTC. It is translated as CASSQDTRQVYEQFF.

About this clone: This CDR3 is also generated by other DNA sequences in the sample. This chain connects TRBV6-5 to TRBJ1-2; the D gene is possibly TRBD1 (6 bases). CDR1 and CDR2 (germline): MNHEY, SVGAGI. This CDR3 is 14 amino acids long. Trimming cost V 2 bases and J 0 bases, with 7 bases left between them. The CDR3 coding sequence is TGTGCCAGCAGTTACGGGACATCTAACTATGGCTACACCTTC. Its translation is CASSYGTSNYGYTF.

This clone was seen a handful of times. The CDR3 loop reads CASSPPTLGSYGYEQYF. For the CDR3, the DNA is TGTGCCAGCAGCCCCCCCACCCTAGGGAGCTATGGTTACGAGCAGTACTTC. V gene TRBV13 combines with J gene TRBJ2-7, with D possibly being TRBD2 (5 bases). Trimming removed 5 bases from V and 4 bases from J, with 24 bases in between. The CDR3 consists of 17 residues. Germline V gene lookup returns CDR1 PRHDT and CDR2 FYEKMQ (reference sequence). The whole variable domain, filled in from reference TRBV13 and TRBJ2-7, reads AAGVIQSPRHLIKEKRETATLKCYPIPRHDTVYWYQQGPGQDPQFLISFYEKMQSDKGSIPDRFSAQQFSDYHSELNMSSLELGDSALYFCASSPPTLGSYGYEQYFGPGTRLTVT.

The chain carries TRBV7-2 and TRBJ1-1, with D tentatively TRBD1 (6 bases). CDR1 is SGHTA and CDR2 is FQGNSA in the germline V gene. The CDR3 extends over 15 amino acids. The germline V and J ends were trimmed by 5 bases and 1 base, with 14 bases remaining between them. This CDR3 is CASSPHGQPNTEAFF. CDR3 in DNA: TGTGCCAGCAGCCCCCACGGACAGCCGAACACTGAAGCTTTCTTT.

This chain joins TRBV19 and TRBJ1-1; 7 bases line up with TRBD1. The V and J ends lost 5 bases and 8 bases, in that order; junction bases with no gene match: 5. Germline V gene lookup returns CDR1 LNHDA and CDR2 SQIVND (reference sequence). The CDR3 is made up of 12 amino acids. This chain's CDR3 is CASSPTGAEAFF. The CDR3 region has the DNA TGTGCCAGTAGTCCCACAGGGGCCGAAGCTTTCTTT.

V usage is TRBV29-1 and J usage is TRBJ2-1; D gene unclear. V lost 5 bases to trimming and J lost 4 bases, with 15 bases between them. The CDR3 runs to 14 residues. Germline CDR1 and CDR2: SQVTM and ANQGSEA. The CDR3 coding sequence is TGCAGCGTTCGGTCCGCGTTGCCGTACAATGAGCAGTTCTTC. This sequence encodes CSVRSALPYNEQFF.

This sequence joins TRBV19 and TRBJ1-2, with D uncertain. V dropped 4 bases and J dropped 6 bases, with 12 bases sitting between them. CDR3 length: 13 amino acids. Germline lookup yields CDR1 LNHDA and CDR2 SQIVND (reference sequence). The CDR3 DNA follows: TGTGCCAGTAGTAATCGGCAGGATGATGGCTACACCTTC. Translation gives CASSNRQDDGYTF.

The gene calls are TRBV27 and TRBJ1-2; 8 nucleotides match TRBD1. This CDR3 contains 16 residues. Germline lookup yields CDR1 MNHEY and CDR2 SMNVEV (reference sequence). Unmatched junction bases numbered 8, after V lost 5 bases and J lost 0 bases. The CDR3 is CASSDPRGPTNYGYTF. CDR3 DNA sequence: TGTGCCAGCAGTGACCCCAGGGGGCCTACTAACTATGGCTACACCTTC.

The rearrangement uses TRBV7-2 and TRBJ2-5, with D possibly matching TRBD1 (5 bases). The CDR3 has 14 amino acids. Germline loops: CDR1 SGHTA, CDR2 FQGNSA. V dropped 5 bases and J dropped 1 base, with 11 bases sitting between them. CDR3 in DNA: TGTGCCAGCAGCCAGGGTTCTTTCCAAGAGACCCAGTACTTC. This translates into CASSQGSFQETQYF.

The chain's CDR3 is CASSFSSNTGNTIYF. CDR3 nucleotides: TGCGCCAGCAGCTTTTCGAGCAATACTGGAAACACCATATATTTT. The chain employs TRBV5-1 and TRBJ1-3, with D hard to call. Trimming cost V 2 bases and J 2 bases, with 11 bases left between them. Germline V CDR1 and CDR2: SGHRS, YFSETQ. The CDR3 covers 15 residues.

V usage is TRBV7-8 and J usage is TRBJ1-6; 10 bases are shared with TRBD1. CDR1 is SGHVS, CDR2 FQNEAQ, per germline. The trim removed 5 bases at V and 5 bases at J, leaving 3 bases unmatched. CDR3 length equals 15 residues. CDR3 DNA sequence: TGTGCCAGCAGCGCCGGACAGGGGGATAATTCACCCCTCCACTTT. Residues: CASSAGQGDNSPLHF.

This clone was recorded a few times. The rearrangement uses TRBV3-1 (or the pseudogene TRBV3-2) and TRBJ1-6; a weak D match, TRBD1 (6 bases). Germline CDR1 LGHDT, CDR2 YNNKEL (reference sequence). V was trimmed by 4 bases and J by 5 bases, leaving 9 bases between them. The CDR3 length is 14 residues. CDR3 residues: CASSLWTDNSPLHF. For the CDR3, the DNA is TGTGCCAGCAGCCTATGGACAGATAATTCACCCCTCCACTTT.

The chain combines TRBV7-2 with TRBJ2-5; TRBD2 aligns across 16 bases. The CDR3 sequence is 18 residues long. Germline lookup yields CDR1 SGHTA and CDR2 FQGNSA. V dropped 5 bases and J dropped 6; count of bases not matched to a gene: 12. For the CDR3, the DNA is TGTGCCAGCAGCCCAGGGACTAGCGGGGGGGCAGTCGTAAAGACCCAGTACTTC. Its protein product is CASSPGTSGGAVVKTQYF. The complete variable domain, with remaining parts taken from reference TRBV7-2 and TRBJ2-5, reads GAGVSQSPSNKVTEKGKDVELRCDPISGHTALYWYRQSLGQGLEFLIYFQGNSAPDKSGLPSDRFSAERTGGSVSTLTIQRTQQEDSAVYLCASSPGTSGGAVVKTQYFGPGTRLLVL.

This rearrangement joins TRBV6-1 to TRBJ1-5; 8 nucleotides align to TRBD1. Germline assignment: CDR1 MNHNS and CDR2 SASEGT. This CDR3 has 16 amino acids. J lost 4 bases, V lost 1 base, and 6 bases had no gene match. The CDR3 is CASSEGTGSPNQPQHF. The CDR3 bases are TGTGCCAGCAGTGAAGGGACAGGGTCCCCTAATCAGCCCCAGCATTTT.

The chain employs TRBV29-1 and TRBJ2-1; TRBD1 agrees at 10 bases. Germline values: CDR1 SQVTM, CDR2 ANQGSEA. The CDR3 has 13 amino acids. The V segment lost 8 bases and the J segment 4 bases; nucleotides outside the gene matches: 5. CDR3: CSTDRGLYNEQFF. CDR3 nucleotides: TGCAGCACTGACAGGGGGCTATACAATGAGCAGTTCTTC.

This sequence joins TRBV6-5 and TRBJ2-7; possibly TRBD1 for D (5 bases). Germline CDR1 reads MNHEY; CDR2 reads SVGAGI. Trimming took 6 bases from V and 0 from J, leaving 15 bases between them. This CDR3 spans 15 amino acids. CDR3 nucleotide sequence: TGTGCCAGCAGGCTAGACAGTTACAGCTCCTACGAGCAGTACGTC. It translates to CASRLDSYSSYEQYV.

The chain employs TRBV9 and TRBJ1-4; D is uncertain. Trimming shortened V by 4 bases and J by 4 bases, and 14 bases separated the two germline ends. This CDR3 spans 15 amino acids. CDR1 is SGDLS, CDR2 YYNGEE, per germline. The CDR3 reads CASSIHSGINEKLFF. CDR3 nucleotide sequence: TGTGCCAGCAGCATCCACAGCGGAATTAATGAAAAACTGTTTTTT.

The gene calls are TRBV4-1 and TRBJ1-2, with 8 bases aligning to TRBD1. In germline, CDR1 is MGHRA, CDR2 YSYEKL. CDR3 size: 15 residues. V was clipped by 4 bases and J by 4 bases; unmatched bases: 8. The CDR3: CASSLQGALGYGYTF. The CDR3 nucleotides are TGCGCCAGCAGCCTCCAGGGGGCTTTGGGCTATGGCTACACCTTC.

J is TRBJ2-1 and V is TRBV27; 7 bases agree with TRBD1. The length of the CDR3 is 14 residues. CDR1 MNHEY and CDR2 SMNVEV come from the germline V gene (reference sequence). The trim removed 7 bases at V and 2 bases at J, leaving 5 bases unmatched. The CDR3 loop is CASKGADTYNEQFF. Here the CDR3 DNA reads TGTGCCAGCAAGGGGGCAGATACCTACAATGAGCAGTTCTTC.

The rearrangement joins TRBV6-2 or TRBV6-3 to TRBJ2-1; 8 nucleotides match TRBD2. V was clipped by 4 bases and J by 2 bases; unmatched bases: 7. The CDR3 extends over 16 amino acids. Germline CDR1 MNHEY, CDR2 SVGEGT. This CDR3 reads CASSFGGGWTYNEQFF. CDR3 sequence (DNA): TGTGCCAGCAGTTTCGGCGGGGGGTGGACCTACAATGAGCAGTTCTTC.

The chain carries TRBV10-3 and TRBJ1-1, with D possibly matching TRBD1 (5 bases). Germline-derived CDR1 and CDR2 are ENHRY and SYGVKD. CDR3 size: 14 residues. V lost 4 bases, J lost 0 bases, and 9 bases lay in between. The CDR3 loop is CAISGTTVNTEAFF. The CDR3 DNA reads TGTGCCATCAGTGGGACAACAGTGAACACTGAAGCTTTCTTT.

The chain recombines TRBV18 with TRBJ2-3; TRBD2 agrees at 9 bases. This CDR3 is built from 14 residues. The V segment lost 4 bases and the J segment 3 bases; nucleotides outside the gene matches: 2. Germline assignment: CDR1 KGHSH and CDR2 LQKENI. The CDR3 reads CASSLAGVTDTQYF. CDR3 in DNA: TGTGCCAGCTCACTAGCGGGGGTTACAGATACGCAGTATTTT.

This clone was recorded a few times. This sequence joins TRBV12-3 or TRBV12-4 and TRBJ2-7; D may be TRBD2 (6 bases). The CDR3 consists of 13 residues. The V gene lost 7 bases and the J gene lost 4 bases, with 14 bases spanning the gap. The CDR3: CASKKGLTYEQYF. The CDR3 coding sequence is TGTGCCAGCAAAAAGGGACTTACGTACGAGCAGTACTTC.

The J gene is TRBJ1-4, the V gene TRBV9, with 7 bases matching TRBD1. This CDR3 is 16 amino acids long. Germline assignment: CDR1 SGDLS and CDR2 YYNGEE. After removal of 4 bases from V and 4 bases from J, the junction contained 10 bases not matched to a gene. CDR3 in amino acids: CASSPLGQLFNEKLFF. CDR3 DNA sequence: TGTGCCAGCAGCCCTTTGGGACAGCTTTTTAATGAAAAACTGTTTTTT. Full variable domain (remainder filled in from reference TRBV9 and TRBJ1-4): DSGVTQTPKHLITATGQRVTLRCSPRSGDLSVYWYQQSLDQGLQFLIQYYNGEERAKGNILERFSAQQFPDLHSELNLSSLELGDSALYFCASSPLGQLFNEKLFFGSGTQLSVL.